This entry lists 20 T cell receptor beta chains sequenced from one sample in a study of cytomegalovirus exposure and HLA in healthy donors. The PCR ran on 60 Vbeta and 13 Jbeta primers. The protocol was immunoSEQ multiplex PCR, while the TCRdb copy is restricted to in-frame clones and leaves out a portion. The table has around 88,000 clones, about 74% seen once. The sequencing sample was made of PBMCs. These receptors were obtained from a male donor in good health and CMV-seronegative.

The V call is TRBV7-9, the J call TRBJ1-1, with D perhaps TRBD1 (6 bases). CDR3 length equals 15 residues. The V gene lost 3 bases and the J gene lost 5 bases, with 16 bases spanning the gap. Germline loops: CDR1 SEHNR, CDR2 FQNEAQ (reference sequence). CDR3 sequence: CASSFSQGFQTEAFF. The CDR3 bases are TGTGCCAGCAGCTTCTCACAGGGCTTCCAGACTGAAGCTTTCTTT. Drawing the rest from reference TRBV7-9 and TRBJ1-1, the complete variable domain is DTGVSQNPRHKITKRGQNVTFRCDPISEHNRLYWYRQTLGQGPEFLTYFQNEAQLEKSRLLSDRFSAERPKGSFSTLEIQRTEQGDSAMYLCASSFSQGFQTEAFFGQGTRLTVV.

The genes are TRBV28 and TRBJ1-5; D not resolved. V shed 3 bases and J shed 0 bases, with 15 bases lying between them. Germline values: CDR1 MDHEN, CDR2 SYDVKM. The CDR3 sequence is 17 residues long. CDR3 amino acids: CASSFGGYPSSNQPQHF. The DNA of the CDR3 is TGTGCCAGCAGTTTTGGAGGGTACCCCAGTAGCAATCAGCCCCAGCATTTT.

The J gene is TRBJ2-1, the V gene TRBV19, with D unresolved. V gave up 5 bases and J gave up 0 bases, with 14 bases separating them. The CDR3 totals 16 residues. Germline CDR1 reads LNHDA; CDR2 reads SQIVND (reference sequence). The CDR3 sequence is CASSLGGKSSYNEQFF. The CDR3 DNA sequence: TGTGCCAGTAGTTTAGGCGGAAAGAGCTCCTACAATGAGCAGTTCTTC.

The chain recombines TRBV5-6 with TRBJ2-7; D gene uncertain. Germline assignment: CDR1 SGHDT and CDR2 YYEEEE. Trimming removed 4 bases at V and 0 bases at J, with 17 bases between. This CDR3 has 16 amino acids. For the CDR3, the DNA is TGTGCCAGCAGCCTTTCCGGAGATTTAAGCTCCTACGAGCAGTACTTC. Its translation is CASSLSGDLSSYEQYF.

This clone is a singleton in its sample. The V gene is TRBV7-9, the J gene TRBJ1-2; 12 bases are shared with TRBD1. Germline CDR1 SEHNR, CDR2 FQNEAQ (reference sequence). The CDR3 extends over 15 amino acids. Losses at the gene ends were 5 bases for V and 7 bases for J; bases not matched to a gene: 8. The CDR3 loop reads CASSRPGQGACGYTF. The DNA of the CDR3 is TGTGCCAGCAGCCGACCGGGACAGGGGGCGTGTGGCTACACCTTC. The full variable domain, with the rest looked up from reference TRBV7-9 and TRBJ1-2, is DTGVSQNPRHKITKRGQNVTFRCDPISEHNRLYWYRQTLGQGPEFLTYFQNEAQLEKSRLLSDRFSAERPKGSFSTLEIQRTEQGDSAMYLCASSRPGQGACGYTFGSGTRLTVV.

This clone was seen a single time. The chain recombines TRBV7-9 with TRBJ2-3; 10 positions match TRBD2. The ends lost 7 bases at V and 4 bases at J; junction bases unmatched: 11. This CDR3 comprises 16 residues. CDR1 SEHNR and CDR2 FQNEAQ come from the germline V gene (reference sequence). CDR3 DNA: TGTGCCAGCACCCCAGGAGCGGGAGGGATGGCAGATACGCAGTATTTT. Its protein is CASTPGAGGMADTQYF.

The gene calls are TRBV2 and TRBJ2-7, with 9 bases aligning to TRBD2. V lost 6 bases, J lost 0 bases, and 3 bases stayed unmatched. The CDR3 has 14 residues. Germline V lookup: CDR1 SNHLY, CDR2 FYNNEI. The CDR3 protein is CASRSGRSSYEQYF. The CDR3 DNA is TGTGCCAGCAGGAGCGGGAGGAGCTCCTACGAGCAGTACTTC.

The chain recombines TRBV19 with TRBJ2-3; 7 bases agree with TRBD2. The CDR3 loop spans 14 amino acids. V gave up 7 bases and J gave up 0 bases; unmatched junction bases: 4. Germline CDR1 and CDR2: LNHDA and SQIVND (reference sequence). CDR3 in amino acids: CASIPSGSTDTQYF. The CDR3 DNA reads TGTGCCAGTATTCCTAGCGGAAGCACAGATACGCAGTATTTT.

The CDR3 sequence: CAWSPGQGGNQPQHF. The CDR3 region has the DNA TGTGCCTGGAGTCCGGGACAGGGTGGCAATCAGCCCCAGCATTTT. The chain carries TRBV30 and TRBJ1-5; the match to TRBD1 covers 9 bases. CDR3 length: 15 residues. The V segment lost 2 bases and the J segment 2 bases; nucleotides outside the gene matches: 4. Germline V CDR1 and CDR2: GTSNPN, SVGIG (reference sequence).

V is TRBV28 and J is TRBJ2-4; 7 nucleotides line up with TRBD1. Germline CDR1 is MDHEN and CDR2 is SYDVKM. The ends lost 5 bases at V and 0 bases at J; junction bases unmatched: 4. The CDR3 consists of 15 residues. CDR3 in DNA: TGTGCCAGCAGTGTCCAGGGGGTAGCCAAAAACATTCAGTACTTC. Amino acid sequence: CASSVQGVAKNIQYF. The entire variable domain, with the rest obtained from reference TRBV28 and TRBJ2-4, is as follows: DVKVTQSSRYLVKRTGEKVFLECVQDMDHENMFWYRQDPGLGLRLIYFSYDVKMKEKGDIPEGYSVSREKKERFSLILESASTNQTSMYLCASSVQGVAKNIQYFGAGTRLSVL.

The CDR3 coding sequence is TGTGCCAGCAGCGCCTCTCCCGGGACAGGTACCTACAATGAGCAGTTCTTC. This codes for CASSASPGTGTYNEQFF. V usage is TRBV9 and J usage is TRBJ2-1; the match to TRBD1 covers 8 bases. Trimming at V came to 3 bases and at J to 2 bases, leaving 10 bases not matched to a gene. Germline V gene lookup returns CDR1 SGDLS and CDR2 YYNGEE. The CDR3 has 17 amino acids.

V gene TRBV30 combines with J gene TRBJ1-2; 7 bases are shared with TRBD1. Germline V gene data show CDR1 as GTSNPN and CDR2 as SVGIG (reference sequence). The CDR3 totals 14 residues. V lost 1 base, J lost 9 bases, and 11 bases stayed unmatched. The chain's CDR3 is CAWSAIDRVGSYTF. The CDR3 DNA reads as TGTGCCTGGAGTGCCATTGACAGGGTGGGGAGCTACACCTTC.

This clone showed up just a few times. Germline and junction disagree at one end, which may indicate a read error. The chain employs TRBV7-3 and TRBJ2-7, with 14 bases identical to TRBD2. CDR1 SGHTA and CDR2 FQGTGA come from the germline V gene. The CDR3 sequence is 13 residues long. CDR3 in amino acids: CASSSSTSGRAHF. In nucleotides, the CDR3 is TGTGCCAGCAGCTCGTCGACTAGCGGGAGGGCCCACTTC.

The CDR3 nucleotides are TGCGCCAGCAGCTTGAGCTACAGGGGATTGGACGAGCAGTACTTC. Encoded protein: CASSLSYRGLDEQYF. The genes are TRBV5-1 and TRBJ2-7; TRBD1 matches at 7 bases. The CDR3 runs to 15 residues. Trimming at V came to 1 base and at J to 5 bases, leaving 9 bases not matched to a gene. Germline V gene lookup returns CDR1 SGHRS and CDR2 YFSETQ.

The rearrangement uses TRBV29-1 and TRBJ2-7; the match to TRBD1 covers 10 bases. Trimming removed 7 bases from V and 6 bases from J; junction bases left unmatched: 9. The length of the CDR3 is 13 residues. Germline V gene data show CDR1 as SQVTM and CDR2 as ANQGSEA. The DNA of the CDR3 is TGCAGCGCTAAAGGGACAGGGGACGGCGAGCAGTACTTC. It codes for CSAKGTGDGEQYF.

The rearrangement links TRBV25-1 to TRBJ2-3; tentative D call: TRBD2 (5 bases). The CDR3 runs to 15 residues. Germline CDR1 is MGHDK and CDR2 is SYGVNS. V shed 0 bases and J shed 4 bases, with 11 bases lying between them. DNA of the CDR3: TGTGCCAGCAGTGAATACACGGGAAGCGCAGATACGCAGTATTTT. This sequence encodes CASSEYTGSADTQYF.

The rearrangement uses TRBV9 and TRBJ2-7; 11 bases fit TRBD1. The ends lost 4 bases at V and 4 bases at J; junction bases unmatched: 4. This CDR3 contains 14 residues. Germline assignment: CDR1 SGDLS and CDR2 YYNGEE. CDR3 bases: TGTGCCAGCAGCCTCGGGACAGGGGGATACGAGCAGTACTTC. Translated: CASSLGTGGYEQYF.

The rearrangement joins TRBV5-1 to TRBJ2-2, with TRBD1 matching 9 bases. Losses at the gene ends were 3 bases for V and 7 bases for J; bases not matched to a gene: 4. The CDR3 is 14 residues long. The V gene's germline CDR1 is SGHRS and CDR2 YFSETQ. In DNA, the CDR3 is TGCGCCAGCAGCTGGGACAGGGTCGGCGGGGAGCTGTTTTTT. Amino acids: CASSWDRVGGELFF.

This chain links TRBV19 with TRBJ1-5; tentatively, D is TRBD1 (5 bases). The CDR3 has 15 residues. The germline V gene encodes CDR1 LNHDA and CDR2 SQIVND (reference sequence). Trimming pared 6 bases from V and 0 bases from J, leaving 12 bases between. CDR3 nucleotide sequence: TGTGCCAGTAGCCCTATGACAGTTAGCAATCAGCCCCAGCATTTT. Its protein product is CASSPMTVSNQPQHF.

The CDR3 spells CSVESTGLAGEADTQYF. DNA for the CDR3: TGCAGCGTTGAAAGTACGGGACTAGCGGGAGAGGCAGATACGCAGTATTTT. This chain links TRBV29-1 with TRBJ2-3; TRBD2 agrees at 14 bases. Germline V gene lookup returns CDR1 SQVTM and CDR2 ANQGSEA. The CDR3 loop spans 17 amino acids. Trimming cost V 2 bases and J 4 bases; bases outside gene matches: 8.